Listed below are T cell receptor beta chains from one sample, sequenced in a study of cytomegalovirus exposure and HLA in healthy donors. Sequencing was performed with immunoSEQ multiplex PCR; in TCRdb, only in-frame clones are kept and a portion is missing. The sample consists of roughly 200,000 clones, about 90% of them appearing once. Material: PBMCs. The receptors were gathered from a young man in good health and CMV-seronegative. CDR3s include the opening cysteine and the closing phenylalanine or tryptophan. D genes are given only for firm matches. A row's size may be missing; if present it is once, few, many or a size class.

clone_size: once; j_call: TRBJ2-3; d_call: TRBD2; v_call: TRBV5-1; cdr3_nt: TGCGCCAGCAGCCCACCGGGAGGCCCGTTAGGGGCGCAGTATTTT; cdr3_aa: CASSPPGGPLGAQYF
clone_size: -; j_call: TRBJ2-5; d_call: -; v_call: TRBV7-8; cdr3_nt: TGTGCCAGCAGCTTAGATGGGCAGTACCAAGAGACCCAGTACTTC; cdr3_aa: CASSLDGQYQETQYF
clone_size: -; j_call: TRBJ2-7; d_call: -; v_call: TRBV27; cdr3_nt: TGTGCCAGCAGTTTAACAACCTCCTACGAGCAGTACTTC; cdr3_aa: CASSLTTSYEQYF
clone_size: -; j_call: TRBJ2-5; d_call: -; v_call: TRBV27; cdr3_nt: TGTGCCAGCAGTCGCGCCGGGTCGGGGGTAGAGACCCAGTACTTC; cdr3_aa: CASSRAGSGVETQYF
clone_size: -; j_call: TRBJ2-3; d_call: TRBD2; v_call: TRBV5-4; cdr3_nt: TGTGCCAGCAGCCCGGGACTAGGGGTAGATACGCAGTATTTT; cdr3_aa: CASSPGLGVDTQYF
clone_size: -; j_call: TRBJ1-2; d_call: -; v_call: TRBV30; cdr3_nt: TGTGCCTGGAATGAGGGGAGGGGACGGGCTGGCTACACCTTC; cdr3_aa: CAWNEGRGRAGYTF
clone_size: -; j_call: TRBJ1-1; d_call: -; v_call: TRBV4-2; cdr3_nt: TGTGCCAGCAGCCAAGACCCAGGGCACACTGAAGCTTTCTTT; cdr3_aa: CASSQDPGHTEAFF
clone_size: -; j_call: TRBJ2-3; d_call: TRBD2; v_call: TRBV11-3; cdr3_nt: TGTGCCAGCAGCTTAGGACTAGCGGGGGGGCAAGCTACGCAGTATTTT; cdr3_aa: CASSLGLAGGQATQYF
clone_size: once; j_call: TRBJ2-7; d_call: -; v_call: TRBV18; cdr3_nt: TGTGCCAGCTCACCGGGAGGACCCCCCTACGAGCAGTACTTC; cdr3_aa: CASSPGGPPYEQYF
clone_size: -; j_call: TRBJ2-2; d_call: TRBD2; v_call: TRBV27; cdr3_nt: TGTGCCAGCAGTCTAGAAGGGCTGGGAGGGCGCGGCGGGGAGCTGTTTTTT; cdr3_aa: CASSLEGLGGRGGELFF
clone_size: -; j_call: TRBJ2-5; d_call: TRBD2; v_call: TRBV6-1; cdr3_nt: TGTGCCAGCAGTGGTCCGACTAGCGGGAGAGGGGAGACCCAGTACTTC; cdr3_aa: CASSGPTSGRGETQYF
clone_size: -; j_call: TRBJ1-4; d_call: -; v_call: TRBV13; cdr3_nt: TGTGCCAGCAGCTTAGGCCACAGGGTAGGGGAAAAACTGTTTTTT; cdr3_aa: CASSLGHRVGEKLFF
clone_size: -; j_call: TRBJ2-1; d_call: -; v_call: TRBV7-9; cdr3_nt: TGTGCCAGCAGCTTAGTACTGGCGGGTTACAATGAGCAGTTCTTC; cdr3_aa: CASSLVLAGYNEQFF
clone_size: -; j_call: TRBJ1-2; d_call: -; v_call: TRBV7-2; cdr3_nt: TGTGCCAGCAGCTTAAACGATCAGGTGACTTGGGGGCATGGCTACACCTTC; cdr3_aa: CASSLNDQVTWGHGYTF
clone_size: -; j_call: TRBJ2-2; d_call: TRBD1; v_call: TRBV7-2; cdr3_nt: TGTGCCAGCAGCTTAGATCGGGGTCAGGGGGACGGGGAGCTGTTTTTT; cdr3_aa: CASSLDRGQGDGELFF
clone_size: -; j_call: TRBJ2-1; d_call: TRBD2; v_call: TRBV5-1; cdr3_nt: TGCGCCAGCAGCTCGACCGGGACTAGCGAAGACAATGAGCAGTTCTTC; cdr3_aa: CASSSTGTSEDNEQFF
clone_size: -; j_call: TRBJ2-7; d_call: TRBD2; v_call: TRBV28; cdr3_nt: TGTGCCAGCAGTTTATCTAGCGGGGGGCTCTCCTACGAGCAGTACTTC; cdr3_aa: CASSLSSGGLSYEQYF
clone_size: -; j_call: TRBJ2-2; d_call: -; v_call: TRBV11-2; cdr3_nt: TGTGCCAGCAGCTTAGACCCGACAGCCGGGGAGCTGTTTTTT; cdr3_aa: CASSLDPTAGELFF
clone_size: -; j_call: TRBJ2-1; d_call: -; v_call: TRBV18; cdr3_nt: TGTGCCAGCTCACCACTAAACCAGGGATCGCATGAGCAGTTCTTC; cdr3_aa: CASSPLNQGSHEQFF
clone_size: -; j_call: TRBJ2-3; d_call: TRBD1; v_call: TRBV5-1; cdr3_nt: TGCGCCAGCACTCGACAGGGGGTTACAGATACGCAGTATTTT; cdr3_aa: CASTRQGVTDTQYF
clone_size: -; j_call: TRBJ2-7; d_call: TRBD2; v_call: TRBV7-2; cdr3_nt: TGTGCCAGCAGCTTGGGACTAGCGGGCTCCTACGAGCAGTACTTC; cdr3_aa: CASSLGLAGSYEQYF
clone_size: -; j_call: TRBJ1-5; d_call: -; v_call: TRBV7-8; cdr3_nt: TGTGCCAGCAGCTTATTGGGGGGAGGGAGAAGCAATCAGCCCCAGCATTTT; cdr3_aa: CASSLLGGGRSNQPQHF
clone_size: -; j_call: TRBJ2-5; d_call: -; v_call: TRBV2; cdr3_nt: TGTGCCAGCAGGGAGGACGGTGAAGAGACCCAGTACTTC; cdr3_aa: CASREDGEETQYF
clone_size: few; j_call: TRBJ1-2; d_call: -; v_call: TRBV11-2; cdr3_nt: TGTGCCAGCAGCTTATTTCGGGGTTCTATTGGCTACACCTTC; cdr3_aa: CASSLFRGSIGYTF
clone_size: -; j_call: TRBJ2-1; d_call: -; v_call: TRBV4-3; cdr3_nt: TGCGCCAGCAGCCAATATTCGGGGTACAATGAGCAGTTCTTC; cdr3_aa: CASSQYSGYNEQFF
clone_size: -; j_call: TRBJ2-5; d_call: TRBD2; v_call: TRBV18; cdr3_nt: TGTGCCAGCTCGGGCGGGAGGGCCCAAGAGACCCAGTACTTC; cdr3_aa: CASSGGRAQETQYF
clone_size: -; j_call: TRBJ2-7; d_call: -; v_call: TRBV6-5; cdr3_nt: TGTGCCAGCAGCTACAGGGCAGGAGGTGGCGAGCAGTACTTC; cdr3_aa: CASSYRAGGGEQYF
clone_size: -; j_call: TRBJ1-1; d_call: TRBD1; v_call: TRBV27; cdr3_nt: TGTGCCAGCAGCCCACAGGGGGCTGTGAACACTGAAGCTTTCTTT; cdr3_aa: CASSPQGAVNTEAFF
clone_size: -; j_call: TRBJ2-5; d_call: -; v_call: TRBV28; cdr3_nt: TGTGCCAGCAGTCCTCGAGAACCCCAGTACTTC; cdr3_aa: CASSPREPQYF
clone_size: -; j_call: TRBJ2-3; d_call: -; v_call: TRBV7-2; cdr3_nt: TGTGCCAGCAGACGGACTCGCGGGTCAGATACGCAGTATTTT; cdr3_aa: CASRRTRGSDTQYF
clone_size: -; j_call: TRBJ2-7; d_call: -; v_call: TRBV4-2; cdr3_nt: TGTGCCAGCAGCCAAGTGGTGGCTAGGGGTATCTACGAGCAGTACTTC; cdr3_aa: CASSQVVARGIYEQYF
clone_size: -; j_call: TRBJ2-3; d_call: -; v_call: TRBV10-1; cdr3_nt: TGCGCCAGCAGTGATCAGCCGAGGACAGAAAGCACAGATACGCAGTATTTT; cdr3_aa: CASSDQPRTESTDTQYF
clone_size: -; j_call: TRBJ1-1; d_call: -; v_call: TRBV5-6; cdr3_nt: TGTGCCAGCAGCTTGGTTACAACTGAAGCTTTCTTT; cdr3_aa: CASSLVTTEAFF
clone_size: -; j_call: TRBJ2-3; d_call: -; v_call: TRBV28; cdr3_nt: TGTGCCAGCAGTTTGGGGGCTCCAGATACGCAGTATTTT; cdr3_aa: CASSLGAPDTQYF
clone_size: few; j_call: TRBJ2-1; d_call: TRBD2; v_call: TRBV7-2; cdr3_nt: TGTGCCAGCAGCGCCGGGACTAGCGGGGGGGCCAATGAGCAGTTCTTC; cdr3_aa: CASSAGTSGGANEQFF
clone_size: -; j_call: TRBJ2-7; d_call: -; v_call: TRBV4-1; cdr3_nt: TGCGCCAGCAGCCAAGGCACAGGTTTCTCCTACGAGCAGTACTTC; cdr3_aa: CASSQGTGFSYEQYF
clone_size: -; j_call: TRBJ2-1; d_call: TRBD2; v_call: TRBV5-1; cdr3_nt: TGCGCCAGCAGCTTGGACGGGAGGGCGTGGAATGGGCAGTTCTTC; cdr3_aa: CASSLDGRAWNGQFF
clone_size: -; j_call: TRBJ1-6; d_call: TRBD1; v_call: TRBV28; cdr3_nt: TGTGCCAGCACAGGGACAGTGAATTCACCCCTCCACTTT; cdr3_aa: CASTGTVNSPLHF
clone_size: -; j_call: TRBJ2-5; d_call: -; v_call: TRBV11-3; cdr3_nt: TGTGCCAGCAGCTTAGCAGGGAAAGAGACCCAGTACTTC; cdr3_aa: CASSLAGKETQYF
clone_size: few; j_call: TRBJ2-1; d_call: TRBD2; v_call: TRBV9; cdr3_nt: TGTGCCAGCAGCGGGTATAGCGGGGGGGCCTCCGATGAGCAGTTCTTC; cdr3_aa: CASSGYSGGASDEQFF
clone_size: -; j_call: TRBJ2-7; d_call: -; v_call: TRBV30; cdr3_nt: TGTGCCTGGACTCCGGGAGCCTACGAGCAGTACTTC; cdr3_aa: CAWTPGAYEQYF
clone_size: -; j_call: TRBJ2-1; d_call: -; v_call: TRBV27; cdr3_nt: TGTGCCAGCAGTTTCCCCCACACCTCCGAGCAGTTCTTC; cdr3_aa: CASSFPHTSEQFF
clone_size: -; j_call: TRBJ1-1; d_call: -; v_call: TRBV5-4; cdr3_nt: TGTGCCAGCGGCCGCGGGCACACTGAAGCTTTCTTT; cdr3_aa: CASGRGHTEAFF
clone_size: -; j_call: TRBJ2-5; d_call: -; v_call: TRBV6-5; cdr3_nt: TGTGCCAGCTCCAAAGGGGCCCCATTGGGGGAGACCCAGTACTTC; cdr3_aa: CASSKGAPLGETQYF
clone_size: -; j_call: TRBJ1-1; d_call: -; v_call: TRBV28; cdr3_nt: TGTGCCAGCAGTTTGCACGAGGGGGGGCAGAACACTGAAGCTTTCTTT; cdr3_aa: CASSLHEGGQNTEAFF
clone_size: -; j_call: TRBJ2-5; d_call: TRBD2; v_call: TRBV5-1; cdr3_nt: TGCGCCAGCAGCGGGAGGGACGACGGGAGGACCCAGTACTTC; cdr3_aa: CASSGRDDGRTQYF
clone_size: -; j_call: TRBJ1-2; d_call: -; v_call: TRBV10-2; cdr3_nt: TGCGCCAGCACCCCGACAGGAGGTTACTATGGCTACACCTTC; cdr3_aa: CASTPTGGYYGYTF
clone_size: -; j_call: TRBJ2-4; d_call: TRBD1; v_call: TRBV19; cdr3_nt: TGTGCCAGTAGTGTAGGACAGGGGGGGGCAAACATTCAGTACTTC; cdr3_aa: CASSVGQGGANIQYF
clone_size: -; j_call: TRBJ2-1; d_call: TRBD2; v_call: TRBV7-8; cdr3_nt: TGTGCCAGCAGCAAACTAGCGGGAGTGAGGGACAATGAGCAGTTCTTC; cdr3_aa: CASSKLAGVRDNEQFF
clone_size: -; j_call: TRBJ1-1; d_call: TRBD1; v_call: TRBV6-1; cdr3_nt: TGTGCCAGCACGGTCCGACAGGGAAACACTGAAGCTTTCTTT; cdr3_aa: CASTVRQGNTEAFF
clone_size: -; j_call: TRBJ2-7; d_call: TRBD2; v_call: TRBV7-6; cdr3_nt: TGTGCCAGCAGCTTTAGCGGGGGCTATTCCTACGAGCAGTACTTC; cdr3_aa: CASSFSGGYSYEQYF
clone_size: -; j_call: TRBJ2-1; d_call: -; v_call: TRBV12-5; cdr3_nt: TGTGCTAGTGGTTTGAGGGACTCCCGCAATGAGCAGTTCTTC; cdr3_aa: CASGLRDSRNEQFF
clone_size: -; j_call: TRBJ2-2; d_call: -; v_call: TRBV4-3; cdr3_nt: TGCGCCAGCAGCCAAGATCAGGACAGCTCGTCGGACACCGGGGAGCTGTTTTTT; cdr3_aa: CASSQDQDSSSDTGELFF